Listed here are 6 T cell receptor beta chains from one sample, sequenced in a study of blood T cell repertoires in COVID-19. Profiled with immunoSEQ multiplex PCR; TCRdb holds only in-frame clones, not every one. The repertoire holds 70,000 to 90,000 clones, with approximately 90% as singletons. Sequencing was carried out using peripheral blood. The receptors originated from a human donor in a cohort sampled during active COVID-19.

This clone was seen only once. V and J are TRBV28 and TRBJ2-1, with 10 bases that match TRBD2. Losses at the gene ends were 11 bases for V and 3 bases for J; bases not matched to a gene: 4. CDR1 and CDR2 (germline): MDHEN, SYDVKM. The CDR3 sequence is 13 residues long. This chain's CDR3 is CAGASGGYNEQFF. Written as DNA, the CDR3 is TGTGCCGGCGCTAGCGGGGGCTACAATGAGCAGTTCTTC.

The rearrangement uses TRBV5-4 and TRBJ2-3, with a weak D call TRBD2 (5 bases). The V gene lost 4 bases and the J gene lost 5 bases, with 11 bases spanning the gap. Per germline, CDR1 SGHNT and CDR2 YYREEE (reference sequence). The CDR3 consists of 13 residues. The CDR3 DNA reads TGTGCCAGCAGCCCCTGGGCGGGAGATACGCAGTATTTT. Encoded protein: CASSPWAGDTQYF.

This chain joins TRBV6-5 and TRBJ2-6; D is perhaps TRBD2 (7 bases). The CDR3 runs to 16 residues. Trimming stripped 2 bases from V and 2 bases from J, with 10 bases between. Germline loops: CDR1 MNHEY, CDR2 SVGAGI. The CDR3 nucleotides are TGTGCCAGCAGTTACCCGGGGGGCACTGGGGCCAACGTCCTGACTTTC. This translates into CASSYPGGTGANVLTF.

The CDR3 region is CASSLDTGRDAGANVLTF. The CDR3 nucleotides read TGTGCCAGCAGCTTAGACACCGGGCGGGATGCTGGGGCCAACGTCCTGACTTTC. The chain uses TRBV7-8 and TRBJ2-6, with TRBD2 as a possible D gene (6 bases). V was trimmed by 1 base and J by 2 bases, leaving 15 bases between them. This CDR3 region has 18 residues. Germline CDR1 SGHVS, CDR2 FQNEAQ.

Note on this clone: Because the CDR3's place on the DNA is in doubt, the DNA is left out and the CDR3 is given as listed by TCRdb. The chain couples TRBV21-1 to TRBJ2-6; the DNA was not compared with TRBD1, the D call given in the table. TRBV21-1 represents a pseudogene. The CDR3 length equals 18 residues, ends included. The CDR3: CASIRGPSVGPGANVLTF.

The V gene is TRBV9, the J gene TRBJ2-3; possible D gene TRBD2, 7 bases. Germline V gene data show CDR1 as SGDLS and CDR2 as YYNGEE. V shed 5 bases and J shed 1 base, with 17 bases lying between them. This CDR3 has 16 amino acids. As DNA, the CDR3 is TGTGCCAGCAGGAAGGGGGGGACGGTGGGCACAGATACGCAGTATTTT. Protein sequence: CASRKGGTVGTDTQYF.